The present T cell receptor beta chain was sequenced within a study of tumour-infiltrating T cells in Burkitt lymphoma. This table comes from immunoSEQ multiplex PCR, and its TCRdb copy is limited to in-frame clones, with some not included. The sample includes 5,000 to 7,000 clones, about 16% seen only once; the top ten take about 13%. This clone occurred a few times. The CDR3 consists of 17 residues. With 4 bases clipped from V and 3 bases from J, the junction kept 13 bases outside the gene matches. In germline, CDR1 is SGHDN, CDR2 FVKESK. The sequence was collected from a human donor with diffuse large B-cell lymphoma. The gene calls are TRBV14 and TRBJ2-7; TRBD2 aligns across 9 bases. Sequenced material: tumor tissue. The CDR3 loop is CASSLRPSGIFDYEQYF. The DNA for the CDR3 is TGTGCCAGCAGCCTTCGCCCTAGCGGGATTTTCGACTACGAGCAGTACTTC.